The 18 T cell receptor beta chains below come from one sample, sequenced in a study of CD8+ T cells in alopecia areata. The treatment is: oral pan-JAK inhibitor, 5-10 mg twice daily. RNA was isolated and reverse transcribed to cDNA, the sequencing template. The protocol was immunoSEQ multiplex PCR, while the TCRdb copy is restricted to in-frame clones and leaves out a portion. The sample carries over 150,000 clones, about 60% recorded once. The input for sequencing was CD4+ T cells sorted from blood, taken at week 24, from a patient treated with tofacitinib. These receptor sequences come from a human donor with alopecia areata.

The sample holds a few counts of this clone. This chain connects TRBV6-6 to TRBJ2-7, with 7 bases lining up with TRBD1. Germline values: CDR1 MNHNY, CDR2 SVGAGI (reference sequence). The CDR3 consists of 14 residues. The ends lost 3 bases at V and 1 base at J; junction bases unmatched: 3. CDR3 amino acids: CASSYTTGSYEQYF. CDR3 DNA sequence: TGTGCCAGCAGTTATACGACAGGGTCCTACGAGCAGTACTTC.

The V gene is TRBV6-5, the J gene TRBJ2-5; D perhaps matches TRBD2 (5 bases). Matching the DNA end better, TRBJ2-7 makes the J call doubtful. The germline gives CDR1 MNHEY, CDR2 SVGAGI. The CDR3 contains 15 residues. The CDR3 loop is CASSGPGSVQYEQYF. CDR3 in DNA: TGTGCCAGCAGCGGGCCGGGGTCTGTTCAATACGAGCAGTACTTC.

The V gene is TRBV6-5, the J gene TRBJ2-2; 7 bases agree with TRBD1. The V segment lost 5 bases and the J segment 0 bases; nucleotides outside the gene matches: 3. CDR1 and CDR2 from the germline V gene are MNHEY and SVGAGI. The CDR3 is 15 amino acids. DNA for the CDR3: TGTGCCAGCAGTCCCGGGACAGCGAACACCGGGGAGCTGTTTTTT. This codes for CASSPGTANTGELFF.

This chain joins TRBV2 and TRBJ1-2; D not resolved. Germline V CDR1 and CDR2: SNHLY, FYNNEI. V lost 9 bases and J 2 bases, leaving 16 bases between the germline ends. The CDR3 has 14 residues. Here the CDR3 reads CASTQGTANYGYTF. The DNA for the CDR3 is TGTGCCAGTACCCAAGGCACAGCAAACTATGGCTACACCTTC.

This chain joins TRBV15 and TRBJ1-6, with TRBD1 as a possible D gene (6 bases). Germline V CDR1 and CDR2: LNHNV, YYDKDF (reference sequence). Trimming pared 3 bases from V and 3 bases from J, leaving 15 bases between. The CDR3 spans 17 residues. The CDR3 DNA is TGTGCCACCAGCAGGGCGCGAGGACAGATCTATAATTCACCCCTCCACTTT. It is translated as CATSRARGQIYNSPLHF. Supplemented by reference TRBV15 and TRBJ1-6, the full variable domain reads DAMVIQNPRYQVTQFGKPVTLSCSQTLNHNVMYWYQQKSSQAPKLLFHYYDKDFNNEADTPDNFQSRRPNTSFCFLDIRSPGLGDTAMYLCATSRARGQIYNSPLHFGNGTRLTVT.

The chain has TRBV2 and TRBJ2-3, with 8 bases matching TRBD2. The ends lost 3 bases at V and 1 base at J; junction bases unmatched: 6. This CDR3 contains 16 residues. Germline values: CDR1 SNHLY, CDR2 FYNNEI. The CDR3 nucleotides read TGTGCCAGCAGTGACGAGGGACTAGGAGGCACAGATACGCAGTATTTT. This codes for CASSDEGLGGTDTQYF.

The V and J genes are TRBV30 and TRBJ1-5; a weak D match, TRBD1 (5 bases). CDR3 length equals 13 residues. V was clipped by 4 bases and J by 11 bases, with 18 bases between them. CDR1 GTSNPN and CDR2 SVGIG come from the germline V gene (reference sequence). The CDR3 region has the DNA TGTGCCTGGAATCCCGGGGGTGCCGCGGCCCAGCATTTT. As protein: CAWNPGGAAAQHF.

The chain joins TRBV29-1 to TRBJ1-1; possible D gene TRBD1, 6 bases. The CDR3 runs to 11 residues. The germline V and J ends were trimmed by 8 bases and 7 bases, with 14 bases remaining between them. CDR1 SQVTM and CDR2 ANQGSEA come from the germline V gene. The CDR3 is CSIRQAGEAFF. CDR3 nucleotides: TGCAGCATACGACAGGCGGGTGAAGCTTTCTTT.

This clone was seen a handful of times. This rearrangement joins TRBV21-1 to TRBJ1-5; the table calls TRBD1, which could not be checked here. TRBV21-1 is a pseudogene. The CDR3 contains 17 residues. The CDR3 DNA reads as TGTGCCAGCAGCAAACCCCGGACAGGTCAAGGCAATCAGCCCCAGCATTTT. Residues: CASSKPRTGQGNQPQHF.

This clone has a single count. This chain connects TRBV5-1 to TRBJ2-3, with a tentative D call TRBD2 (6 bases). V lost 1 base to trimming and J lost 5 bases, with 11 bases between them. Per germline, CDR1 SGHRS and CDR2 YFSETQ. The CDR3 runs to 14 residues. CDR3 coding DNA: TGCGCCAGCAGCTTGAGCGGGTTGCGAGATACGCAGTATTTT. This sequence encodes CASSLSGLRDTQYF.

The sample holds a few counts of this clone. This sequence joins TRBV29-1 and TRBJ2-5; D gene ambiguous. Trimming took off 3 bases at V and 0 bases at J, with 8 bases between the two ends. Germline CDR1 reads SQVTM; CDR2 reads ANQGSEA. This CDR3 contains 13 residues. The CDR3 sequence: CSVEQANQETQYF. The CDR3 DNA is TGCAGCGTTGAGCAGGCGAACCAAGAGACCCAGTACTTC.

The sample holds a few counts of this clone. The rearrangement joins TRBV5-5 to TRBJ2-5; tentatively, D is TRBD2 (7 bases). Trimming took off 4 bases at V and 0 bases at J, with 22 bases between the two ends. CDR1 and CDR2 (germline): SGHKS, YYEKEE (reference sequence). This CDR3 is 18 amino acids long. CDR3 in DNA: TGTGCCAGCAGCCAAGATCTTTCGGGGGGCAGGTACCAAGAGACCCAGTACTTC. Translated: CASSQDLSGGRYQETQYF.

This chain joins TRBV23-1 and TRBJ2-1; 7 bases agree with TRBD1. TRBV23-1 is reported as an ORF; its role is uncertain. CDR3 length: 15 amino acids. V was clipped by 2 bases and J by 4 bases; unmatched bases: 5. The CDR3 DNA reads TGCGCCAGCAGTCAAAAAGGGACAGCTTACAATGAGCAGTTCTTC. Its translation: CASSQKGTAYNEQFF.

This chain uses TRBV30 with TRBJ1-5, with 7 positions matching TRBD1. From germline, CDR1 is GTSNPN and CDR2 SVGIG (reference sequence). This CDR3 is 13 amino acids long. Trimming removed 4 bases from V and 4 bases from J; junction bases left unmatched: 4. The CDR3 DNA follows: TGTGCCTGGACCACGACAGGGAATCAGCCCCAGCATTTT. Residues: CAWTTTGNQPQHF.

The CDR3 bases are TGTGCCAGCAGCTTAGGGTTGGGCAACCAAGAGACCCAGTACTTC. This translates into CASSLGLGNQETQYF. This rearrangement joins TRBV7-9 to TRBJ2-5; D not certain. Germline CDR1 SEHNR, CDR2 FQNEAQ (reference sequence). The CDR3 has 15 residues. V gave up 1 base and J gave up 0 bases, with 9 bases separating them. Combining the CDR3 with reference TRBV7-9 and TRBJ2-5 gives the whole variable domain DTGVSQNPRHKITKRGQNVTFRCDPISEHNRLYWYRQTLGQGPEFLTYFQNEAQLEKSRLLSDRFSAERPKGSFSTLEIQRTEQGDSAMYLCASSLGLGNQETQYFGPGTRLLVL.

The chain employs TRBV6-6 and TRBJ1-2, with 8 bases aligning to TRBD1. Trimming cost V 5 bases and J 4 bases; bases outside gene matches: 3. The CDR3 runs 13 residues. In germline, CDR1 is MNHNY, CDR2 SVGAGI (reference sequence). DNA of the CDR3: TGTGCCAGCAGTCGGGACAGGATCTATGGCTACACCTTC. Its translation is CASSRDRIYGYTF.

The chain links TRBV27 to TRBJ1-6; tentatively, D is TRBD1 (5 bases). Germline CDR1 and CDR2: MNHEY and SMNVEV (reference sequence). V lost 3 bases to trimming and J lost 9 bases, with 15 bases between them. CDR3 length: 15 residues. CDR3 sequence reads: CASSLDGGVRSPLHF. In DNA, the CDR3 is TGTGCCAGCAGTTTGGACGGGGGTGTTCGTTCACCCCTCCACTTT.

The count of this clone is one. This chain links TRBV7-9 with TRBJ2-5, with D possibly being TRBD2 (6 bases). The CDR3 covers 16 residues. Trimming took off 1 base at V and 5 bases at J, with 17 bases between the two ends. Germline loops: CDR1 SEHNR, CDR2 FQNEAQ (reference sequence). The CDR3 bases are TGTGCCAGCAGCTTAGTTGGCGGGGCCCCGGGGGAGACCCAGTACTTC. This translates into CASSLVGGAPGETQYF.